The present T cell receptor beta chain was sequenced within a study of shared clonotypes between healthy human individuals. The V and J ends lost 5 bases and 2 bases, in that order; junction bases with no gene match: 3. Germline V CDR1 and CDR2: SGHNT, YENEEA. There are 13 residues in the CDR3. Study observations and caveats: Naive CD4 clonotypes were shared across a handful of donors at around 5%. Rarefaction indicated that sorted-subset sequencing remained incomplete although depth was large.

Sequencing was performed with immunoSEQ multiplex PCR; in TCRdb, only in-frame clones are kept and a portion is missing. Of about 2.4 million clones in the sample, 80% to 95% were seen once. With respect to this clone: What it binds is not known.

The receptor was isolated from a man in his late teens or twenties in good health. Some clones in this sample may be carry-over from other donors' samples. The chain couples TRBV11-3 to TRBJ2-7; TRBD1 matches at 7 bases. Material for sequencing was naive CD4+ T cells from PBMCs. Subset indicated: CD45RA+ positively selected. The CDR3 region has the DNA TGTGCCAGCAGCCCAGGGGGAGCCTACGAGCAGTACTTC. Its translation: CASSPGGAYEQYF.